The table lists the clone carrying this T cell receptor (beta chain) with a few counts. CDR3 length: 15 amino acids. Germline V gene sequence: CDR1 SNHLY, CDR2 FYNNEI. Trimming took off 5 bases at V and 0 bases at J, with 13 bases between the two ends. The table came from immunoSEQ multiplex PCR; TCRdb's copy has only in-frame clones and leaves some out. The profile shows around 200,000 clones, around nine tenths of them singletons. The sample originates from a study of blood T cell repertoires in COVID-19. The origin of this receptor is a man in his sixties who had recovered from COVID-19. J is TRBJ1-1 and V is TRBV2; tentatively, D is TRBD1 (6 bases). The sequencing sample was made of peripheral blood. This CDR3 reads CASSNRVQMNTEAFF. Written as DNA, the CDR3 is TGTGCCAGCAGTAACAGGGTTCAAATGAACACTGAAGCTTTCTTT. Using reference TRBV2 and TRBJ1-1 for the parts outside the CDR3, the full variable domain is EPEVTQTPSHQVTQMGQEVILRCVPISNHLYFYWYRQILGQKVEFLVSFYNNEISEKSEIFDDQFSVERPDGSNFTLKIRSTKLEDSAMYFCASSNRVQMNTEAFFGQGTRLTVV.